This T cell receptor (beta chain) is drawn from a study of shared clonotypes between healthy human individuals. Researchers divided each subset's genomic DNA evenly across several immunoSEQ plates. Replicate PCRs were loaded with around 0.3 ug DNA from unsorted PBMC, 30,000 or so T cell genomes. On ten immunoSEQ deep assay plates, unsorted PBMC DNA was sequenced. Sequencing was performed with immunoSEQ multiplex PCR; in TCRdb, only in-frame clones are kept and a portion is missing. The data hold approximately 510,000 clones, with more than 65% observed a single time. All participating donors were Caucasian adults from Nashville, Tennessee. J lost 6 bases, V lost 5 bases, and 2 bases had no gene match. Germline V lookup: CDR1 SGHVS, CDR2 FNYEAQ. The CDR3 totals 14 residues.

This clonotype was sampled from a middle-aged woman in good health. Some clones in this sample may be carry-over from other donors' samples. The genes are TRBV7-6 and TRBJ1-4; 11 nucleotides match TRBD1. Material for sequencing was PBMCs. Here the CDR3 reads CASSRDRGYEKLFF. The DNA for the CDR3 is TGTGCCAGCAGCCGGGACAGGGGGTATGAAAAACTGTTTTTT.